Sequencing of this T cell receptor beta chain was carried out in a study of blood T cells in healthy people across ages. General study results and limits: Without sorted subsets, naive and antigen-experienced compartments could not be conclusively compared.

Combining a sample-barcoded 5' primer with a J-beta primer mix, a second PCR ran for about 7 to 11 cycles. TCRdb redid the calling of the 5' RACE reads with MiXCR, one entry per CDR3 protein. Of approximately 810,000 distinct CDR3 sequences listed, 29% were seen once; the top ten hold roughly 17%. The ends lost 5 bases at V and 7 bases at J; junction bases unmatched: 7. CDR1 is MRHNA, CDR2 SNTAGT, per germline. This CDR3 comprises 13 residues. Concerning this clonotype itself: Its specificity is not known.

The clonotype was recovered from a woman of 80 years or more in good health. The V and J genes are TRBV6-4 and TRBJ1-1; TRBD1 aligns across 7 bases. Material for sequencing was blood. The CDR3 sequence is CASSLEGGGEAFF. The CDR3 coding sequence is TGTGCCAGCAGTTTGGAAGGGGGCGGTGAAGCTTTCTTT.